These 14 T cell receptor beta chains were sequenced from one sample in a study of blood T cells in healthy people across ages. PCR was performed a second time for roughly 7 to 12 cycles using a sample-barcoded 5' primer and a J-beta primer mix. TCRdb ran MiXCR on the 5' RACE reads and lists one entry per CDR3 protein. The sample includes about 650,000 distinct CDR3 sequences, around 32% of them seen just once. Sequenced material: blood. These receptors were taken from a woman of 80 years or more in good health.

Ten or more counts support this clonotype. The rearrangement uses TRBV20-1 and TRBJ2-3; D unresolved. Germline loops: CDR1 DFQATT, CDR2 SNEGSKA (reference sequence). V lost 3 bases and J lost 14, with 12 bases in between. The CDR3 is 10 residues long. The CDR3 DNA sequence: TGCAGTGCTAGCGACGGGCTCCGGTATTTT. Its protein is CSASDGLRYF.

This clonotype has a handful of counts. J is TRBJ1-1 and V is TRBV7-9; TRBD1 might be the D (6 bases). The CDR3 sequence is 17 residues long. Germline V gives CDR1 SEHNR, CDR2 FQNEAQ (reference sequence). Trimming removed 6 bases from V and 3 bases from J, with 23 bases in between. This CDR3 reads CASRQGVVEASDTEAFF. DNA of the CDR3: TGTGCCAGCAGACAGGGTGTGGTCGAAGCCTCTGACACTGAAGCTTTCTTT.

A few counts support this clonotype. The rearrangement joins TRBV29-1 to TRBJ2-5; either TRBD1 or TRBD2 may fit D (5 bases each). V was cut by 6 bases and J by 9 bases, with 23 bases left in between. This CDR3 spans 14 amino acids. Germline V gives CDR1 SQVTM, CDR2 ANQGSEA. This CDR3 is CSVPLGMRGEAQYF. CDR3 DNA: TGCAGCGTCCCCCTAGGGATGAGGGGCGAGGCCCAGTACTTC. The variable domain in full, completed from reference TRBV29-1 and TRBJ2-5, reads SAVISQKPSRDICQRGTSLTIQCQVDSQVTMMFWYRQQPGQSLTLIATANQGSEATYESGFVIDKFPISRPNLTFSTLTVSNMSPEDSSIYLCSVPLGMRGEAQYFGPGTRLLVL.

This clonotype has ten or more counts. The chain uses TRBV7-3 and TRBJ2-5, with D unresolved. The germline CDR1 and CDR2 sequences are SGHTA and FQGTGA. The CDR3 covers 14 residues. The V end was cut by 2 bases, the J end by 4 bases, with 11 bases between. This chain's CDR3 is CASSLAGHSETQYF. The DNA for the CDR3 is TGTGCCAGCAGCTTAGCCGGGCATTCAGAGACCCAGTACTTC. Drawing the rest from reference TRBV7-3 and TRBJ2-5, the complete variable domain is GAGVSQTPSNKVTEKGKYVELRCDPISGHTALYWYRQSLGQGPEFLIYFQGTGAADDSGLPNDRFFAVRPEGSVSTLKIQRTERGDSAVYLCASSLAGHSETQYFGPGTRLLVL.

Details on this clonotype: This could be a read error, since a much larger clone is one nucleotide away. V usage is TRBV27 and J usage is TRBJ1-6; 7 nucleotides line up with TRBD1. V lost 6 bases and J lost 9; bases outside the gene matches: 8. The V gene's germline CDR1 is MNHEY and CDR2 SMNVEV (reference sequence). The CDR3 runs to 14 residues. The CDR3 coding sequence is TGTGCCAGCAGGGGGTTCTCAGGGGGTTCACCCCTCCACTTT. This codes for CASRGFSGGSPLHF.

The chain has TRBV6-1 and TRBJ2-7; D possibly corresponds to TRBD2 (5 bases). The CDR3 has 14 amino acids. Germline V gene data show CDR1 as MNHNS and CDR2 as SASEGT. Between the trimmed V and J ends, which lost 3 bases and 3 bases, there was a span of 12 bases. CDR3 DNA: TGTGCCAGCAGTGAGGTTTACGGGAACTACGAGCAGTACTTC. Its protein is CASSEVYGNYEQYF.

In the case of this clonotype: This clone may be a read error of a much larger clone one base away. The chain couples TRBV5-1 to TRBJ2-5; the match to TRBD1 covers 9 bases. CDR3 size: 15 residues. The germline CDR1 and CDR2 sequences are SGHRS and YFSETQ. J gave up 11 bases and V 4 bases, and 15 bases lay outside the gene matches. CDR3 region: CASSRPDRGSYGQYF. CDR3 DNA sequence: TGCGCCAGCAGCCGGCCGGACAGGGGCTCTTACGGGCAGTACTTC.

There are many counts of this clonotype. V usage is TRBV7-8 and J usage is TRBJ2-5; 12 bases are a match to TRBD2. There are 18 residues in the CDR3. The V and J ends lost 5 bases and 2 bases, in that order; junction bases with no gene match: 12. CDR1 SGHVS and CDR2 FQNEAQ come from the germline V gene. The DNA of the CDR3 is TGTGCCAGCAGCCCCCAGGACGGACTAGCGGGGTTACAAGAGACCCAGTACTTC. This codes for CASSPQDGLAGLQETQYF.

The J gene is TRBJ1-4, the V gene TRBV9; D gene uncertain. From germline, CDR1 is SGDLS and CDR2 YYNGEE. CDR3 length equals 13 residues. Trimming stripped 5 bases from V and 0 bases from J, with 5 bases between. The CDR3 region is CASSVTTNEKLFF. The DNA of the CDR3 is TGTGCCAGCAGTGTGACAACTAATGAAAAACTGTTTTTT.

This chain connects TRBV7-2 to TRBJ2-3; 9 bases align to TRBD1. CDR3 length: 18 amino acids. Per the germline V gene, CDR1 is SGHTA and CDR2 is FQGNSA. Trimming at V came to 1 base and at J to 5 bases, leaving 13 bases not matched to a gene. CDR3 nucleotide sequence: TGTGCCAGCAGCTTAGGAACGGGACAGGGTGGGAGGGGAGATACGCAGTATTTT. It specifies CASSLGTGQGGRGDTQYF.

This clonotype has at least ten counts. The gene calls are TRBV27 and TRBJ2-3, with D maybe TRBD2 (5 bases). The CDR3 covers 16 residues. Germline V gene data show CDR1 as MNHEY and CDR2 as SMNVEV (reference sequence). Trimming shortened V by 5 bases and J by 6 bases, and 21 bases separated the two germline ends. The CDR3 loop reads CASSNDIGRRGDTQYF. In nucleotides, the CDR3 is TGTGCCAGCAGTAACGACATTGGACGTCGGGGTGATACGCAGTATTTT.

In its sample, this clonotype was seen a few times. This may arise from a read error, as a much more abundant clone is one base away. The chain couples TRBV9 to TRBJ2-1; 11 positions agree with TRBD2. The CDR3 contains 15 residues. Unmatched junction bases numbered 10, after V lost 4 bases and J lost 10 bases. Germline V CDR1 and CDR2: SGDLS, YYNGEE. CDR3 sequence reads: CASSLTSGGGGEQFF. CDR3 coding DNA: TGTGCCAGCAGCTTAACTAGCGGGGGCGGAGGGGAGCAGTTCTTC.

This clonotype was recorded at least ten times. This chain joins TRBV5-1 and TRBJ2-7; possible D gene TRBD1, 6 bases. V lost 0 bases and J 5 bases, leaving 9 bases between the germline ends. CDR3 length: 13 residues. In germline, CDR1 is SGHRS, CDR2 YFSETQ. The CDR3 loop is CASSLVQGHEQYF. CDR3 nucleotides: TGCGCCAGCAGCTTGGTACAGGGTCACGAGCAGTACTTC.

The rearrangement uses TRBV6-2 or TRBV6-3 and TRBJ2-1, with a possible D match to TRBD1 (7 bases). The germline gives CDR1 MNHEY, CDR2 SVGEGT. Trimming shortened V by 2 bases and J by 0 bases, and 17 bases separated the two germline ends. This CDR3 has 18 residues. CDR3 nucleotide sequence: TGTGCCAGCAGTTACCGGTGGGGGGACAGTCTCTCCTACAATGAGCAGTTCTTC. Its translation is CASSYRWGDSLSYNEQFF.